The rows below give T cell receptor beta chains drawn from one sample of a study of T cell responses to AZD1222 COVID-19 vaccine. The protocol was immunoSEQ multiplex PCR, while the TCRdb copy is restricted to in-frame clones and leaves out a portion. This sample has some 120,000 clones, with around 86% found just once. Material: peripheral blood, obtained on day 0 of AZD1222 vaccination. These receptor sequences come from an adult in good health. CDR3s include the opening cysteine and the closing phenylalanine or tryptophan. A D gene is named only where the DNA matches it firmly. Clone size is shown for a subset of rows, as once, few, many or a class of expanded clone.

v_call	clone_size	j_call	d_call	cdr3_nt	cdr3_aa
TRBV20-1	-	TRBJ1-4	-	TGCAGTGCTAGTAAGGGCAGTACTAATGAAAAACTGTTTTTT	CSASKGSTNEKLFF
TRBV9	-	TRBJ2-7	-	TGTGCCAGCAGCGCCCAGACAGAGGTCTCCTACGAGCAGTACTTC	CASSAQTEVSYEQYF
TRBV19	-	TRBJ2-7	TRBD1	TGTGCCAGTCGGGACAGGGGGCGTTCGTACGAGCAGTACTTC	CASRDRGRSYEQYF
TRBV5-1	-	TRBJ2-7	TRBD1	TGCGCCAGCAGCCCCGCGGGCGGGACAGGCAACGAGCAGTACTTC	CASSPAGGTGNEQYF
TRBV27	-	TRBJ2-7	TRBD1	TGTGCCAGCAGTTCTAGGACAGGGGAAAGCTCCTACGAGCAGTACTTC	CASSSRTGESSYEQYF
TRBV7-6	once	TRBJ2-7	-	TGTGCCAGCAGCGCCCTAGTCGGCGAGCAGTACTTC	CASSALVGEQYF
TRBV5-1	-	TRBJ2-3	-	TGCGCCAGCAGCTTGAGGATTTCGTCCGACACAGATACGCAGTATTTT	CASSLRISSDTDTQYF
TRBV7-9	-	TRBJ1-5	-	TGTGCCAGCAGCTTAGCGAGGCAGCCCCAGCATTTT	CASSLARQPQHF
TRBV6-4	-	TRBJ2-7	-	TGTGCCAGCAGTGACTCGCTCAGGACTCCAAAGGGCTACGAGCAGTACTTC	CASSDSLRTPKGYEQYF
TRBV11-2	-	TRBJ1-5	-	TGTGCCAGCAGCTTAGATGAGACGCAGCCCCAGCATTTT	CASSLDETQPQHF
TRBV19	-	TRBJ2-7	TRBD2	TGTGCCAGTAGGTTAACTAGCGGGGAGTTCTACGAGCAGTACTTC	CASRLTSGEFYEQYF
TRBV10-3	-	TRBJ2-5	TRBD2	TGTGCCATCAGTGAGTGGGATAGGACTAGTCAAGAGACCCAGTACTTC	CAISEWDRTSQETQYF
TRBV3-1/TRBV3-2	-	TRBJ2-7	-	TGTGCCAGCAGCCAACGGGTCACCACCCACGAGCAGTACTTC	CASSQRVTTHEQYF
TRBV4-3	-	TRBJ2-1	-	TGCGCCAGCAGCCAAGGCCTGGGTGGGACGTGGCGGTTCTTC	CASSQGLGGTWRFF
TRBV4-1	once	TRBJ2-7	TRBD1	TGCGCCAGCAGCCGATCCTGGGGCGAGGACAGGGGTTACGAGCAGTACTTC	CASSRSWGEDRGYEQYF
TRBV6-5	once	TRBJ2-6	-	TGTGCCAGCAGTTACGCTGGAGCGGGGGCCAACGTCCTGACTTTC	CASSYAGAGANVLTF
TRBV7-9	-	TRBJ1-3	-	TGTGCCAGCAGCCCGGGGCTGGGTGGAGAACCTTACTCTGGAAACACCATATATTTT	CASSPGLGGEPYSGNTIYF
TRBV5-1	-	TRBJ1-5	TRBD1	TGCGCCAGCAGCTTAAGAACCGGGACAGAGAACAATCAGCCCCAGCATTTT	CASSLRTGTENNQPQHF
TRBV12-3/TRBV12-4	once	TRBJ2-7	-	TGTGCCAGCAGTTTAGCCGGGCTCTACGAGCAGTACTTC	CASSLAGLYEQYF
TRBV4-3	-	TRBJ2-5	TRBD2	TGCGCCAGCAGCCAAGATAACGGGGGGGCGGAGACCCAGTACTTC	CASSQDNGGAETQYF
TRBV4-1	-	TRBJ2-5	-	TGCGCCAGCAGCCAAGGCGGGGCTGGGCAAGAGACCCAGTACTTC	CASSQGGAGQETQYF
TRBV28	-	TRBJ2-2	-	TGTGCCAGCAGGGTCGGGTGGAACACCGGGGAGCTGTTTTTT	CASRVGWNTGELFF
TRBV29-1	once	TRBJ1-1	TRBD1	TGCAGCGCACACCGGGACAGGTTTGAAGCTTTCTTT	CSAHRDRFEAFF
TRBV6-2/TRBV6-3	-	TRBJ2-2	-	TGTGCCAGCAGTAACTATATGGGGGCCGGGGAGCTGTTTTTT	CASSNYMGAGELFF
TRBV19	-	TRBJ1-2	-	TGTGCCACCAGAGGGGAACGGCGCTATGGCTACACCTTC	CATRGERRYGYTF
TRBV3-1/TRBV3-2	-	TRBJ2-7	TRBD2	TGTGCCAGCAGCCAAGTCGGGGCGGGGGGATCCTACGAGCAGTACTTC	CASSQVGAGGSYEQYF
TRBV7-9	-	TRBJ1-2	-	TGTGCCAGCAGCCCAAGCCGTCAGCTTAACTATGGCTACACCTTC	CASSPSRQLNYGYTF
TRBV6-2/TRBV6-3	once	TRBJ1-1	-	TGTGCCAGCAGTTACCCCACCCAGCTTGGTGAAGCTTTCTTT	CASSYPTQLGEAFF
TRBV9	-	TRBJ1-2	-	TGTGCCAGCAGTCAGGGGCCTGGCTACACCTTC	CASSQGPGYTF
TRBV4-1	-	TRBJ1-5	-	TGCGCCAGCAGCCAAGAGATTGGGGATCAGCCCCAGCATTTT	CASSQEIGDQPQHF
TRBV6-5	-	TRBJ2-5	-	TGTGCCAGCAGTTACTTGAGGGGTGTAGAGACCCAGTACTTC	CASSYLRGVETQYF
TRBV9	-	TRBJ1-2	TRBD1	TGTGCCAGCAGCCAAACCCGGACAGGGACGGGCTATGGCTACACCTTC	CASSQTRTGTGYGYTF
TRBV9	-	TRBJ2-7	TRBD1	TGTGCCAGCAGCGTAGGACAGGGGGCGAAAATTTACGAGCAGTACTTC	CASSVGQGAKIYEQYF
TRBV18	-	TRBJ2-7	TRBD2	TGTGCCAGCTCACCGGCGGGGACCCGGGGGGACGAGCAGTACTTC	CASSPAGTRGDEQYF
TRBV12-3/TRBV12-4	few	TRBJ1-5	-	TGTGCCAGCAGTCTCGAGTCAGGGGCCCAGCATTTT	CASSLESGAQHF
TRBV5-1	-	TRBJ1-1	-	TGCGCCAGCAGCTTGGCCGAAAAAAACACTGAAGCTTTCTTT	CASSLAEKNTEAFF
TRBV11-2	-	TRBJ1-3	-	TGTGCCAGCAGAACATGGGGTGAAGGTGGAAACACCATATATTTT	CASRTWGEGGNTIYF